This record looks at one TCR beta chain sequence and its context. The data were obtained in a study of blood T cell repertoires in COVID-19. Study-wide context: Donors in the United States, Italy and Spain gave samples during acute or convalescent COVID-19. T cells, B-cell-depleted T cells, or PBMCs supplied cDNA or gDNA.

In the original processing: Scientists estimated how many nucleated cells there were by amplifying reference gene primers. Sequencing was performed with immunoSEQ multiplex PCR; in TCRdb, only in-frame clones are kept and a portion is missing. That table furnishes V, J and clone size, whereas the DNA furnished D and trimming. In the table there are about 80,000 clones, 60% to 85% of which are singletons. J gave up 0 bases and V 3 bases, and 7 bases lay outside the gene matches. CDR3 length equals 17 residues. In germline, CDR1 is SGHRS, CDR2 YFSETQ. Sequenced input: peripheral blood. This sequence joins TRBV5-1 and TRBJ2-5; TRBD2 aligns across 11 bases. This sequence originates from a human donor in a cohort sampled during active COVID-19. The CDR3 sequence: CASSSPILAGDQETQYF. The CDR3 nucleotides read TGCGCCAGCAGCTCACCCATACTAGCGGGGGACCAAGAGACCCAGTACTTC. Full variable domain (outside the CDR3, taken from reference TRBV5-1 and TRBJ2-5): KAGVTQTPRYLIKTRGQQVTLSCSPISGHRSVSWYQQTPGQGLQFLFEYFSETQRNKGNFPGRFSGRQFSNSRSEMNVSTLELGDSALYLCASSSPILAGDQETQYFGPGTRLLVL.